This T cell receptor beta chain was recovered during a study of blood T cell repertoires in COVID-19. Authors' data handling: Reference gene primer amplification gave nucleated cell count estimates. Repertoires were generated with immunoSEQ multiplex PCR, while TCRdb's copy carries only in-frame clones and drops some. The DNA was the basis for D and trimming; V, J and clone size are from that table. The table records 470,000 or so clones, roughly 90% of them present only once. This CDR3 spans 16 amino acids. The germline V gene encodes CDR1 LNHNV and CDR2 YYDKDF (reference sequence). Trimming cost V 3 bases and J 2 bases, with 14 bases left between them.

The TCR comes from a woman aged 25 to 39 with acute or convalescent COVID-19. Material for sequencing was peripheral blood. J is TRBJ2-1 and V is TRBV15; the D gene is possibly TRBD2 (5 bases). DNA for the CDR3: TGTGCCACCAGCAGTTCCCCCACCGGGGCCTACAATGAGCAGTTCTTC. This sequence encodes CATSSSPTGAYNEQFF.